Listed below are T cell receptor beta chains from one sample, sequenced in a study of blood T cells in healthy people across ages. TCRdb recomputed calls from the 5' RACE reads with MiXCR, one row per CDR3 protein. The sample has 1.5 million to 2 million distinct CDR3 sequences, about 39% seen once; the top ten hold under 30%. The sample taken for sequencing was blood. All receptors derive from a human donor in good health. Each CDR3 is given with its conserved first and last residue. D genes are given only for firm matches. A row's size may be missing; if present it is once, few, many or a size class.

J,V,D,size,CDR3,DNA
TRBJ1-4,TRBV27,.,.,CASSPTGDTNEKLFF,TGTGCCAGCAGTCCCACGGGGGACACTAATGAAAAACTGTTTTTT
TRBJ2-5,TRBV9,.,few,CASSVGGQVQETQYF,TGTGCCAGCAGCGTTGGGGGGCAAGTACAAGAGACCCAGTACTTC
TRBJ1-6,TRBV7-6,.,.,CASSRVDSDNSPLHF,TGTGCCAGCAGCCGAGTGGATTCGGACAATTCACCCCTCCACTTT
TRBJ2-1,TRBV12-3/TRBV12-4,.,.,CASSLGVFTEQFF,TGCGCCAGCAGTTTAGGAGTCTTCACGGAGCAGTTCTTC
TRBJ2-1,TRBV12-3/TRBV12-4,.,.,CASSIRREETQFF,TGTGCCAGCAGTATTCGTAGGGAAGAGACCCAGTTCTTC
TRBJ2-1,TRBV4-3,TRBD2,few,CASSQVWVWGTSDQSSYNEQFF,TGCGCCAGCAGCCAAGTATGGGTCTGGGGGACTAGCGACCAGAGCTCCTACAATGAGCAGTTCTTC
TRBJ2-3,TRBV2,.,.,CASKAVTDTQYF,TGTGCCAGCAAGGCGGTGACAGATACGCAGTATTTT
TRBJ2-6,TRBV9,.,few,CASSETALRANVLTF,TGTGCCAGCAGCGAAACAGCATTAAGGGCCAACGTCCTGACTTTC
TRBJ1-4,TRBV4-2,.,.,CASSQTGDRDEKLFF,TGTGCCAGCAGCCAAACCGGGGATCGGGATGAAAAACTGTTTTTT
TRBJ2-4,TRBV28,.,.,CASSLLDKNIQYF,TGTGCCAGCAGTTTACTTGATAAAAACATTCAGTACTTC
TRBJ2-1,TRBV6-5,.,.,CASGLESYNEQFF,TGTGCCAGCGGTCTTGAGTCCTACAATGAGCAGTTCTTC
TRBJ2-1,TRBV7-9,TRBD2,.,CAGSLVAGSERQFF,TGTGCCGGCAGCTTAGTAGCGGGGAGCGAGAGGCAGTTCTTC
TRBJ2-7,TRBV4-3,TRBD1,.,CASSQGDRVYEQYF,TGTGCCAGCAGCCAAGGGGACAGGGTTTACGAGCAGTACTTC
TRBJ2-6,TRBV11-2,.,many,CASSLDREILGVLTF,TGTGCCAGCAGCTTAGATCGCGAGATACTGGGCGTCCTGACTTTC
TRBJ1-5,TRBV20-1,.,few,CSARESNQPQHF,TGCAGTGCTAGAGAGAGCAATCAGCCCCAGCATTTT
TRBJ1-2,TRBV28,.,few,CASRRSGAGDYGYTF,TGTGCCAGCAGGAGGTCGGGGGCAGGGGACTATGGCTACACCTTC
TRBJ1-1,TRBV27,.,.,CASTQLGSGNTEAFF,TGTGCTAGCACACAGCTGGGCTCAGGGAACACTGAAGCTTTCTTT
TRBJ2-7,TRBV24-1,.,few,CATGNGRTYEQYF,TGTGCCACCGGGAACGGACGGACCTACGAGCAGTACTTC
TRBJ1-6,TRBV7-3,TRBD1,.,CASSLLGGQAYNSPLHF,TGTGCCAGCAGCTTACTTGGGGGACAGGCTTATAATTCACCCCTCCACTTT
TRBJ2-7,TRBV6-1,TRBD1,few,CASTGQVSYEQYF,TGTGCCAGCACCGGACAGGTTTCCTACGAGCAGTACTTC
TRBJ2-7,TRBV7-2,.,.,CASSSQRHPLGEQYF,TGTGCCAGCAGCTCCCAGAGACACCCTCTGGGGGAGCAGTACTTC
TRBJ1-1,TRBV7-2,TRBD1,few,CASSFSRDSFEAFF,TGTGCCAGCAGCTTTTCTCGGGACAGCTTCGAAGCTTTCTTT
TRBJ1-6,TRBV7-2,.,few,CASSLDPGMYSPLHF,TGTGCCAGCAGCTTAGATCCAGGGATGTATTCACCCCTCCACTTT
TRBJ1-2,TRBV2,.,few,CASSEGGAYGYTF,TGTGCCAGCAGTGAAGGGGGCGCCTATGGCTACACCTTC
TRBJ2-7,TRBV9,TRBD2,.,CASSGGTGGSREQYF,TGTGCCAGCAGCGGAGGGACGGGGGGAAGCAGGGAGCAGTACTTC
TRBJ2-3,TRBV2,.,few,CASRLTGGTDTQYF,TGTGCCAGCAGGCTCACGGGCGGCACAGATACGCAGTATTTT
TRBJ2-5,TRBV7-6,TRBD1,.,CASSLGQDKTQYF,TGTGCCAGCAGCTTGGGACAGGACAAGACCCAGTACTTC
TRBJ2-6,TRBV5-1,.,few,CASSSGGGASGANVLTF,TGCGCCAGCAGCTCAGGAGGGGGCGCATCTGGGGCCAACGTCCTGACTTTC
TRBJ2-1,TRBV24-1,TRBD1,few,CATSDGTGVIPYNEQFF,TGTGCCACCAGTGATGGGACAGGGGTAATCCCCTACAATGAGCAGTTCTTC
TRBJ2-1,TRBV24-1,TRBD2,few,CATSDLRMTSGGAPSYNEQFF,TGTGCCACCAGTGATTTGCGAATGACTAGCGGGGGGGCCCCCTCCTACAATGAGCAGTTCTTC
TRBJ2-7,TRBV24-1,TRBD1,.,CAISDLGDSDYEQYF,TGTGCCATCAGTGATTTGGGGGACAGTGACTACGAGCAGTACTTC
TRBJ2-6,TRBV20-1,.,.,CSAHQPGANVLTF,TGCAGTGCTCATCAGCCTGGGGCCAACGTCCTGACTTTC
TRBJ2-7,TRBV7-2,TRBD2,.,CASMLLAGAYEQYF,TGTGCCAGCATGCTTCTAGCGGGAGCCTACGAGCAGTACTTC
TRBJ2-7,TRBV10-3,.,few,CAISEPRVRGNSYEQYF,TGTGCCATCAGTGAGCCGCGGGTACGTGGCAATTCCTACGAGCAGTACTTC
TRBJ2-7,TRBV5-1,TRBD1,many,CASSRSGTGPDEQYF,TGCGCCAGCAGCAGGTCCGGGACAGGGCCAGACGAGCAGTACTTC
TRBJ2-5,TRBV5-5,TRBD1,.,CASSPRTGGYNEQYF,TGTGCCAGCAGCCCCCGGACAGGGGGATACAATGAGCAGTACTTC
TRBJ2-7,TRBV29-1,.,few,CSVETKYEQYF,TGCAGCGTTGAAACGAAATACGAGCAGTACTTC
TRBJ2-7,TRBV10-3,TRBD1,.,CAISEPGDRDYEQYF,TGTGCCATCAGTGAGCCAGGGGACAGGGACTACGAGCAGTACTTC
TRBJ2-1,TRBV4-2,TRBD2,.,CASGQKGTSGEGKQFF,TGTGCCAGCGGCCAAAAGGGGACTAGCGGGGAGGGGAAGCAGTTCTTC
TRBJ2-7,TRBV7-2,.,.,CASSPQGGRYEQYF,TGTGCCAGCAGCCCCCAGGGGGGCAGATACGAGCAGTACTTC
TRBJ2-1,TRBV5-6,.,few,CASTVGGGGNEQFF,TGTGCCAGCACCGTTGGGGGAGGAGGCAATGAGCAGTTCTTC
TRBJ1-1,TRBV29-1,.,.,CTSRRGVNTEAFF,TGCACCTCCCGACGCGGCGTGAACACTGAAGCTTTCTTT
TRBJ2-3,TRBV7-3,TRBD1,.,CASSLIDRGLDTQYF,TGTGCCAGCAGCTTAATAGATAGGGGGCTCGATACGCAGTATTTT
TRBJ1-5,TRBV23-1,.,.,CASSQPPGVSNQPQHF,TGCGCCAGCAGTCAACCTCCAGGGGTTAGCAATCAGCCCCAGCATTTT
TRBJ2-5,TRBV20-1,TRBD1,.,CSAIGQAQGTQYF,TGCAGTGCTATAGGACAGGCCCAAGGGACCCAGTACTTC
TRBJ2-5,TRBV20-1,.,few,CSARRPGGTNNEQYF,TGCAGTGCTAGAAGACCGGGGGGCACGAACAATGAGCAGTACTTC
TRBJ2-3,TRBV20-1,.,.,CSARAWGVDTQYF,TGCAGTGCTCGAGCCTGGGGTGTCGATACGCAGTATTTT
TRBJ1-2,TRBV9,TRBD1,.,CASSATSRGQGDGYTF,TGTGCCAGCAGCGCCACTAGTAGGGGACAGGGGGATGGCTACACCTTC
TRBJ2-1,TRBV20-1,TRBD2,few,CSARVAGRDEQFF,TGCAGTGCTAGAGTAGCGGGGCGGGATGAGCAGTTCTTC
TRBJ2-3,TRBV6-5,.,.,CASSPALAVITDTQYF,TGTGCCAGCAGCCCCGCACTAGCCGTAATCACAGATACGCAGTATTTT
TRBJ1-1,TRBV5-5,.,.,CASRLNRALNTEAFF,TGTGCCAGCAGACTAAACAGGGCTCTGAACACTGAAGCTTTCTTT
TRBJ2-1,TRBV5-1,.,.,CASSLVSASEQFF,TGCGCCAGCAGCTTGGTATCAGCGTCTGAGCAGTTCTTC